This T cell receptor (beta chain) came from a study of blood T cells in healthy people across ages. Notes on the study in general: Diversity was higher, and naive CD4+ cells more numerous, in long-lived donors than in aged donors.

Together with a sample-barcoded 5' primer, a J-beta primer mix was included in a second PCR lasting about 6 to 11 cycles. TCRdb called the 5' RACE reads again in MiXCR, with one record for every CDR3 protein. The table shows about 1.7 million distinct CDR3 sequences, with 28% occurring only once. Per sample, a minimum of 6.5 million PBMCs were isolated. In its sample, this clonotype was seen many times. As yet, its antigen is unknown. Sequencing was done on a sample of blood. This receptor was taken from a woman aged 25 to 39 in good health.

The DNA for the CDR3 is TGCAGCGTTGCCCAGGGGGCGGTAGTTAACTATGGCTACACCTTC. This sequence encodes CSVAQGAVVNYGYTF. This chain joins TRBV29-1 and TRBJ1-2; 8 bases are a match to TRBD1. There are 15 residues in the CDR3. In germline, CDR1 is SQVTM, CDR2 ANQGSEA. With 4 bases clipped from V and 1 base from J, the junction kept 8 bases outside the gene matches.